One and the same sample provided the 23 T cell receptor beta chains below, sequenced in a study of T cell changes during pregnancy in multiple sclerosis. Assay used: immunoSEQ multiplex PCR; TCRdb lists only in-frame clones, some missing. The sample has 35,000 to 55,000 clones, just over 90% seen once. This material consisted of CD8+ T cells from peripheral blood mononuclear cells, taken after pregnancy. Receptor source: a female donor with multiple sclerosis, enrolled in a pregnancy study.

This clone was detected once. This rearrangement joins TRBV27 to TRBJ2-7; 15 nucleotides match TRBD2. Germline CDR1 is MNHEY and CDR2 is SMNVEV (reference sequence). V lost 4 bases to trimming and J lost 6 bases; unmatched junction nucleotides: 1. CDR3 length equals 14 residues. CDR3: CASSSGLAGGEQYF. The DNA of the CDR3 is TGTGCCAGCAGTTCGGGACTAGCGGGAGGCGAGCAGTACTTC.

The V gene is TRBV14, the J gene TRBJ1-2; possibly TRBD1 for D (5 bases). Germline CDR1 is SGHDN and CDR2 is FVKESK. The CDR3 runs 14 residues. V gave up 1 base and J gave up 7 bases, with 13 bases separating them. The CDR3 sequence is CASSQVGLRGGYTF. The CDR3 DNA reads TGTGCCAGCAGCCAAGTGGGCTTAAGGGGTGGCTACACCTTC.

This clone was found once. The V gene is TRBV7-9, the J gene TRBJ2-7; 7 nucleotides agree with TRBD2. From germline, CDR1 is SEHNR and CDR2 FQNEAQ (reference sequence). The CDR3 totals 13 residues. Trimming removed 1 base from V and 5 bases from J; junction bases left unmatched: 2. CDR3: CASSLGGLNEQYF. DNA of the CDR3: TGTGCCAGCAGCTTAGGGGGACTAAACGAGCAGTACTTC.

Here the CDR3 DNA reads TGTGCCAGCAGTGAAGGTCCAGGGGAAGAGACCCAGTACTTC. Its protein is CASSEGPGEETQYF. The rearrangement links TRBV2 to TRBJ2-5; perhaps TRBD1 as D (6 bases). V was clipped by 1 base and J by 3 bases, with 9 bases between them. Germline lookup yields CDR1 SNHLY and CDR2 FYNNEI. The CDR3 totals 14 residues.

This clone came up once. V gene TRBV7-9 combines with J gene TRBJ1-2, with TRBD1 matching 8 bases. The CDR3 contains 13 residues. V shed 2 bases and J 4 bases; nucleotides not matched to a gene: 0. Germline assignment: CDR1 SEHNR and CDR2 FQNEAQ (reference sequence). The CDR3: CASSLQGAYGYTF. Written as DNA, the CDR3 is TGTGCCAGCAGCTTACAGGGGGCCTATGGCTACACCTTC.

CDR3 protein: CASSDGTGYEKLFF. The CDR3 DNA is TGTGCCAGCAGTGATGGGACAGGGTATGAAAAACTGTTTTTT. The V call is TRBV2, the J call TRBJ1-4; 9 bases line up with TRBD1. After removal of 3 bases from V and 6 bases from J, the junction contained 2 bases not matched to a gene. Germline V gene sequence: CDR1 SNHLY, CDR2 FYNNEI. There are 14 residues in the CDR3.

V gene TRBV7-3 combines with J gene TRBJ2-1, with D tentatively TRBD1 (6 bases). Germline loops: CDR1 SGHTA, CDR2 FQGTGA. Trimming took 1 base from V and 2 from J, leaving 9 bases between them. CDR3 length: 15 amino acids. The CDR3 nucleotides read TGTGCCAGCAGCTTAATTGGACAGACCTACAATGAGCAGTTCTTC. It yields the protein CASSLIGQTYNEQFF.

This rearrangement joins TRBV28 to TRBJ2-7; D gene ambiguous. CDR1 is MDHEN, CDR2 SYDVKM, per germline. CDR3 length: 13 residues. With 2 bases removed from V and 4 bases from J, the gap between germline ends came to 9 bases. CDR3 in DNA: TGTGCCAGCAGTTTACTTAACTCGTACGAGCAGTACTTC. Amino acid sequence: CASSLLNSYEQYF.

The chain employs TRBV19 and TRBJ2-2; 14 bases line up with TRBD2. Unmatched junction bases numbered 3, after V lost 6 bases and J lost 3 bases. CDR1 and CDR2 (germline): LNHDA, SQIVND (reference sequence). The CDR3 is 16 amino acids. The CDR3 here is CASSGTSGSYTGELFF. CDR3 sequence (DNA): TGTGCCAGTAGCGGGACTAGCGGGAGTTACACCGGGGAGCTGTTTTTT.

The chain is built from TRBV7-9 and TRBJ2-7; 10 nucleotides align to TRBD2. Trimming removed 6 bases from V and 2 bases from J; junction bases left unmatched: 7. Germline CDR1 SEHNR, CDR2 FQNEAQ (reference sequence). The CDR3 consists of 15 residues. CDR3 residues: CASSHSGGPTYEQYF. The CDR3 bases are TGTGCCAGCAGTCATAGCGGGGGGCCCACCTACGAGCAGTACTTC.

This chain links TRBV27 with TRBJ1-2, with TRBD1 matching 8 bases. With 5 bases clipped from V and 3 bases from J, the junction kept 2 bases outside the gene matches. The CDR3 is made up of 13 amino acids. Germline V gene sequence: CDR1 MNHEY, CDR2 SMNVEV (reference sequence). Here the CDR3 reads CASSMGQDYGYTF. The CDR3 nucleotides are TGTGCCAGCAGTATGGGACAGGACTATGGCTACACCTTC.

The rearrangement uses TRBV28 and TRBJ1-1; D is ambiguous. Germline V gene lookup returns CDR1 MDHEN and CDR2 SYDVKM. The CDR3 has 13 residues. The V and J ends lost 3 bases and 5 bases respectively, with 10 bases between them. CDR3 DNA sequence: TGTGCCAGCAGTTTTAGAGGGCCGACTGAAGCTTTCTTT. This sequence encodes CASSFRGPTEAFF.

This rearrangement joins TRBV10-3 to TRBJ2-3; TRBD1 matches at 7 bases. Germline-derived CDR1 and CDR2 are ENHRY and SYGVKD. The CDR3 runs to 15 residues. The V and J ends lost 4 bases and 0 bases, in that order; junction bases with no gene match: 4. The CDR3 loop is CAISGGTASTDTQYF. In DNA form, the CDR3 reads TGTGCCATCAGTGGTGGGACAGCCAGCACAGATACGCAGTATTTT.

This clone is a singleton in its sample. The chain is built from TRBV7-6 and TRBJ1-4; possibly TRBD1 for D (5 bases). V was clipped by 3 bases and J by 8 bases, with 22 bases between them. CDR1 SGHVS and CDR2 FNYEAQ come from the germline V gene. This CDR3 comprises 17 residues. CDR3 sequence: CASSFRRVAEGREKLFF. CDR3 sequence (DNA): TGTGCCAGCAGCTTTCGGCGCGTAGCGGAGGGGAGAGAAAAACTGTTTTTT.

This clone is a singleton in its sample. Here the CDR3 DNA reads TGTGCCAGCAGACAGACAGTAGGCCTATATGGCTACACCTTC. Its protein product is CASRQTVGLYGYTF. The chain recombines TRBV27 with TRBJ1-2; D may be TRBD1 (5 bases). Germline-derived CDR1 and CDR2 are MNHEY and SMNVEV (reference sequence). The CDR3 covers 14 residues. The ends were cut back, 6 bases at V and 5 bases at J, with 16 bases in the middle.

J is TRBJ2-5 and V is TRBV5-4; D is uncertain. V was pared by 4 bases and J by 3 bases, with 13 bases between. CDR1 and CDR2 (germline): SGHNT, YYREEE (reference sequence). This CDR3 contains 14 residues. CDR3 sequence (DNA): TGTGCCAGCAGCCCGCGGATCCAAGAAGAGACCCAGTACTTC. This sequence encodes CASSPRIQEETQYF.

The rearrangement uses TRBV7-6 and TRBJ2-7; 7 nucleotides match TRBD1. Germline V gene sequence: CDR1 SGHVS, CDR2 FNYEAQ. Trimming cost V 0 bases and J 2 bases; bases outside gene matches: 7. This CDR3 region has 16 residues. Written as DNA, the CDR3 is TGTGCCAGCAGCTTAGCCCGGACAGGTGGGACCTACGAGCAGTACTTC. This codes for CASSLARTGGTYEQYF.

The chain has TRBV7-2 and TRBJ1-1; D not resolved. Trimming cost V 5 bases and J 6 bases, with 19 bases left between them. The V gene's germline CDR1 is SGHTA and CDR2 FQGNSA. CDR3 size: 15 residues. CDR3 residues: CASSDTVRRLAEAFF. The CDR3 DNA sequence: TGTGCCAGCAGCGATACAGTGAGACGTCTCGCTGAAGCTTTCTTT. Using reference TRBV7-2 and TRBJ1-1 for the parts outside the CDR3, the full variable domain is GAGVSQSPSNKVTEKGKDVELRCDPISGHTALYWYRQSLGQGLEFLIYFQGNSAPDKSGLPSDRFSAERTGGSVSTLTIQRTQQEDSAVYLCASSDTVRRLAEAFFGQGTRLTVV.

The CDR3 loop reads CAISEPQTGAPGTQYF. CDR3 DNA: TGTGCCATCAGTGAACCACAGACAGGTGCCCCGGGGACCCAGTACTTC. The V call is TRBV10-3, the J call TRBJ2-5; possibly TRBD1 for D (6 bases). CDR3 length: 16 residues. Germline V gives CDR1 ENHRY, CDR2 SYGVKD. The V and J ends lost 3 bases and 7 bases respectively, with 21 bases between them.

The CDR3 sequence is CASSQDWGRENGYTF. The CDR3 region has the DNA TGTGCCAGCAGCCAAGATTGGGGGCGGGAGAATGGCTACACCTTC. This rearrangement joins TRBV14 to TRBJ1-2; D is perhaps TRBD1 (6 bases). The CDR3 is 15 amino acids. Trimming removed 0 bases at V and 6 bases at J, with 14 bases between. Germline loops: CDR1 SGHDN, CDR2 FVKESK.

The chain employs TRBV7-9 and TRBJ1-6; 7 nucleotides agree with TRBD1. Germline V lookup: CDR1 SEHNR, CDR2 FQNEAQ (reference sequence). Trimming at V came to 7 bases and at J to 5 bases, leaving 14 bases not matched to a gene. This CDR3 contains 17 residues. The CDR3 nucleotides are TGTGCCAGCACCGAACCGGGACAGAAGGCTAATAATTCACCCCTCCACTTT. Amino acids: CASTEPGQKANNSPLHF.

This chain uses TRBV27 with TRBJ2-1; 7 positions agree with TRBD1. Per the germline V gene, CDR1 is MNHEY and CDR2 is SMNVEV (reference sequence). The V segment lost 5 bases and the J segment 6 bases; nucleotides outside the gene matches: 7. The CDR3 sequence is 14 residues long. CDR3 amino acids: CASSGTAGFNEQFF. The DNA for the CDR3 is TGTGCCAGCAGTGGGACAGCAGGATTCAATGAGCAGTTCTTC.

This clone was seen a single time. V usage is TRBV7-3 and J usage is TRBJ2-1; TRBD2 matches at 10 bases. This CDR3 region has 15 residues. With V trimmed by 4 bases and J by 7 bases, 7 bases remained unmatched. Germline loops: CDR1 SGHTA, CDR2 FQGTGA. CDR3: CASSSSGGARNEQFF. The CDR3 DNA reads TGTGCCAGCAGCTCGAGCGGGGGGGCAAGGAATGAGCAGTTCTTC.